The 21 T cell receptor beta chains presented below share a single source sample, sequenced in a study of shared clonotypes between healthy human individuals. As defined, naive CD8 cells were CD45RO-negative and positively selected for CCR7, with terminally differentiated effector memory CD45RA+ cells excluded. This table comes from immunoSEQ multiplex PCR, and its TCRdb copy is limited to in-frame clones, with some not included. The data contain about 2 million clones, approximately 94% of them seen just once; the ten biggest clones take up roughly 1.2%. The sequencing input was naive CD8+ T cells sorted from blood. Receptors were obtained from a man aged 18 to 30 in good health.

The gene calls are TRBV28 and TRBJ1-1; D perhaps matches TRBD1 (5 bases). The CDR3 covers 14 residues. Germline CDR1 MDHEN, CDR2 SYDVKM. Trimming left V 6 bases short and J 5 bases short, with 16 bases between. Written as DNA, the CDR3 is TGTGCCAGCAGCCCTTTCGAGGGGACGACTGAAGCTTTCTTT. Translating gives CASSPFEGTTEAFF.

This clone was detected once. The CDR3 region is CASSLVISEETQYF. The CDR3 DNA follows: TGTGCCAGCAGCTTGGTCATTTCGGAGGAGACCCAGTACTTC. This chain joins TRBV5-6 and TRBJ2-5; no clear D gene. The germline gives CDR1 SGHDT, CDR2 YYEEEE. The CDR3 is 14 residues long. The V end lost 0 bases, the J end lost 5 bases, and 11 bases lay between the germline ends.

The genes are TRBV9 and TRBJ1-1; a weak D match, TRBD1 (6 bases). Between the trimmed V and J ends, which lost 4 bases and 3 bases, there was a span of 13 bases. The V gene's germline CDR1 is SGDLS and CDR2 YYNGEE. This CDR3 is 14 amino acids long. DNA for the CDR3: TGTGCCAGCAGCTTTTTCCCAGGGGACACTGAAGCTTTCTTT. Translating gives CASSFFPGDTEAFF.

This chain connects TRBV7-9 to TRBJ2-3; tentatively, D is TRBD1 or TRBD2 (6 bases each). The V end was cut by 5 bases, the J end by 2 bases, with 17 bases between. This CDR3 is 16 amino acids long. Germline CDR1 reads SEHNR; CDR2 reads FQNEAQ (reference sequence). CDR3 DNA sequence: TGTGCCAGCAGCCCAGACGGGGGCCGCTCCACAGATACGCAGTATTTT. It specifies CASSPDGGRSTDTQYF.

The V and J genes are TRBV9 and TRBJ2-1, with 7 bases aligning to TRBD1. V trimming: 2 bases; J trimming: 9 bases; junction bases outside the gene matches: 8. CDR3 size: 14 residues. The germline gives CDR1 SGDLS, CDR2 YYNGEE. CDR3 region: CASSVAQGGSEQFF. In DNA form, the CDR3 reads TGTGCCAGCAGCGTGGCGCAAGGGGGCAGTGAGCAGTTCTTC.

This chain joins TRBV4-1 and TRBJ2-7; D tentatively reads TRBD1 or TRBD2 (5 bases each). Germline CDR1 and CDR2: MGHRA and YSYEKL. The CDR3 loop spans 15 amino acids. Trimming cost V 4 bases and J 5 bases, with 18 bases left between them. This CDR3 is CASSPRAGNGDEQYF. CDR3 bases: TGCGCCAGCAGCCCGCGGGCAGGGAACGGCGACGAGCAGTACTTC.

The J gene is TRBJ1-6, the V gene TRBV27; D unclear. The CDR3 contains 13 residues. Looked up from germline, CDR1 is MNHEY and CDR2 is SMNVEV (reference sequence). The V and J ends lost 0 bases and 10 bases respectively, with 7 bases between them. The CDR3 coding sequence is TGTGCCAGCAGTTTATCGAATGGGTCACCCCTCCACTTT. Translation: CASSLSNGSPLHF.

On this clone itself: This CDR3 is also generated by other DNA sequences in the sample. This chain joins TRBV7-2 and TRBJ2-1; D gene uncertain. The CDR3 runs to 15 residues. CDR1 is SGHTA, CDR2 FQGNSA, per germline. The ends were cut back, 1 base at V and 0 bases at J, with 7 bases in the middle. CDR3 region: CASSLVGFSYNEQFF. The CDR3 bases are TGTGCCAGCAGCTTAGTAGGCTTCTCCTACAATGAGCAGTTCTTC.

The gene calls are TRBV19 and TRBJ2-1; TRBD2 aligns across 13 bases. Losses at the gene ends were 6 bases for V and 4 bases for J; bases not matched to a gene: 3. In germline, CDR1 is LNHDA, CDR2 SQIVND (reference sequence). This CDR3 spans 15 amino acids. CDR3 sequence: CASSGTSGVYNEQFF. For the CDR3, the DNA is TGTGCCAGTAGCGGGACTAGCGGGGTTTACAATGAGCAGTTCTTC.

The rearrangement joins TRBV7-6 to TRBJ2-2; D is unclear. There are 13 residues in the CDR3. Germline-derived CDR1 and CDR2 are SGHVS and FNYEAQ. The V end was cut by 3 bases, the J end by 2 bases, with 4 bases between. This chain's CDR3 is CASSLLNTGELFF. The CDR3 coding sequence is TGTGCCAGCAGCTTGCTAAACACCGGGGAGCTGTTTTTT.

The chain recombines TRBV4-1 with TRBJ2-7; no firm D call. This CDR3 has 14 residues. Trimming cost V 0 bases and J 7 bases, with 13 bases left between them. Germline values: CDR1 MGHRA, CDR2 YSYEKL. The CDR3 DNA is TGCGCCAGCAGCCAAGATCCTTGGATGGAGGAGCAGTACTTC. It translates to CASSQDPWMEEQYF.

V gene TRBV10-2 combines with J gene TRBJ2-2; TRBD1 is a possible D gene (6 bases). This CDR3 contains 17 residues. Deletions cut 2 bases from V and 1 base from J, with 14 bases between. CDR1 and CDR2 (germline): WSHSY, SAAADI. The CDR3 DNA reads as TGCGCCAGCAGTGAGAATCCCAGGGGCGAGAACACCGGGGAGCTGTTTTTT. As protein: CASSENPRGENTGELFF.

This rearrangement joins TRBV29-1 to TRBJ2-7; 14 bases map to TRBD2. The length of the CDR3 is 19 residues. Trimming took 3 bases from V and 4 from J; bases not matched to a gene: 17. CDR1 is SQVTM and CDR2 is ANQGSEA in the germline V gene. This chain's CDR3 is CSVEVGLAGAIGVKYEQYF. CDR3 in DNA: TGCAGCGTTGAGGTGGGACTAGCGGGAGCAATAGGGGTGAAGTACGAGCAGTACTTC.

V and J are TRBV4-2 and TRBJ2-7; 8 nucleotides match TRBD2. This CDR3 region has 16 residues. The germline gives CDR1 LGHNA, CDR2 YNFKEQ. Trimming at V came to 4 bases and at J to 2 bases, leaving 10 bases not matched to a gene. CDR3 sequence: CASSPTGGDYAYEQYF. DNA of the CDR3: TGTGCCAGCAGCCCTACCGGGGGGGACTACGCCTACGAGCAGTACTTC.

The chain employs TRBV4-2 and TRBJ1-5, with a tentative D call TRBD1 (6 bases). Trimming pared 0 bases from V and 4 bases from J, leaving 7 bases between. There are 14 residues in the CDR3. Per the germline V gene, CDR1 is LGHNA and CDR2 is YNFKEQ. CDR3 loop: CASSQEQGNQPQHF. The CDR3, as DNA: TGTGCCAGCAGCCAAGAACAGGGTAATCAGCCCCAGCATTTT.

The CDR3 coding sequence is TGTGCCAGCAGCGCCAGACTAGCGGGGGATATAGAGACCCAGTACTTC. This sequence encodes CASSARLAGDIETQYF. The chain recombines TRBV7-9 with TRBJ2-5; 12 nucleotides agree with TRBD2. The J segment lost 4 bases and the V segment lost 5 bases, leaving 8 bases of the junction unmatched. This CDR3 contains 16 residues. Germline V lookup: CDR1 SEHNR, CDR2 FQNEAQ (reference sequence).

The chain joins TRBV7-9 to TRBJ2-7; 9 nucleotides line up with TRBD2. The CDR3 is 14 amino acids. From germline, CDR1 is SEHNR and CDR2 FQNEAQ (reference sequence). The ends lost 5 bases at V and 6 bases at J; junction bases unmatched: 8. The CDR3: CASSPTGTSPEQYF. The CDR3 nucleotides are TGTGCCAGCAGCCCAACCGGGACTAGCCCCGAGCAGTACTTC.

The chain employs TRBV7-9 and TRBJ2-2; 8 bases fit TRBD1. Germline V gives CDR1 SEHNR, CDR2 FQNEAQ (reference sequence). The length of the CDR3 is 16 residues. With 5 bases clipped from V and 1 base from J, the junction kept 6 bases outside the gene matches. This CDR3 reads CASSAKDRENTGELFF. CDR3 DNA sequence: TGTGCCAGCAGCGCCAAGGACAGGGAGAACACCGGGGAGCTGTTTTTT.

The chain employs TRBV9 and TRBJ1-3; D gene ambiguous. The germline V and J ends were trimmed by 0 bases and 0 bases, with 7 bases remaining between them. The germline CDR1 and CDR2 sequences are SGDLS and YYNGEE. There are 15 residues in the CDR3. The CDR3 here is CASSVGESSGNTIYF. DNA for the CDR3: TGTGCCAGCAGCGTAGGGGAGAGCTCTGGAAACACCATATATTTT.

The V call is TRBV15, the J call TRBJ2-7; 10 bases map to TRBD1. The germline V gene has CDR1 LNHNV and CDR2 YYDKDF (reference sequence). This CDR3 is 14 amino acids long. The V gene end was trimmed by 3 bases and the J gene end by 6 bases; junction bases not matched to a gene: 5. The CDR3 loop reads CATSRDGQGGEQYF. DNA for the CDR3: TGTGCCACCAGCAGGGACGGACAGGGGGGCGAGCAGTACTTC.

This chain uses TRBV12-5 with TRBJ2-7, with 8 bases fitting TRBD2. The CDR3 totals 19 residues. Germline CDR1 and CDR2: LGHNT and FRNRAP. V shed 1 base and J 6 bases; nucleotides not matched to a gene: 20. CDR3 region: CASGLGRAGHRGLGGEQYF. For the CDR3, the DNA is TGTGCTAGTGGTTTGGGCCGAGCCGGTCATCGGGGACTAGGAGGCGAGCAGTACTTC.